A single sample is the source of the 31 T cell receptor beta chains below, sequenced in a study of shared clonotypes between healthy human individuals. Naive CD8 cells were CD45RO-negative, positively selected for CCR7, excluding terminally differentiated effector memory CD45RA+ cells. The method was immunoSEQ multiplex PCR; TCRdb's version includes in-frame clones alone and lacks a portion of them. The sample yields 2 million or so clones, over 85% seen once. Sequenced input: naive CD8+ T cells sorted from blood. These receptors were collected from a man aged 18 to 30 in good health.

The V gene is TRBV4-1, the J gene TRBJ2-5; D ambiguous. The CDR3 consists of 14 residues. Germline V gene lookup returns CDR1 MGHRA and CDR2 YSYEKL. V was cut by 0 bases and J by 4 bases, with 9 bases left in between. In nucleotides, the CDR3 is TGCGCCAGCAGCCAAGATCCCGACGGAGAGACCCAGTACTTC. This gives the protein CASSQDPDGETQYF.

This clone was counted a single time. This chain links TRBV27 with TRBJ2-3; 8 nucleotides match TRBD2. Trimming cost V 6 bases and J 6 bases; bases outside gene matches: 14. In germline, CDR1 is MNHEY, CDR2 SMNVEV (reference sequence). This CDR3 spans 16 amino acids. The CDR3 sequence: CASSPQRERLADTQYF. CDR3 DNA sequence: TGTGCCAGCAGCCCCCAGCGGGAGAGACTCGCGGATACGCAGTATTTT.

This chain uses TRBV7-2 with TRBJ2-1; D call uncertain. V was cut by 2 bases and J by 3 bases, with 11 bases left in between. CDR3 length: 15 residues. CDR1 and CDR2 from the germline V gene are SGHTA and FQGNSA. In DNA, the CDR3 is TGTGCCAGCAGCTTACTACCAGCCTTCTACAATGAGCAGTTCTTC. Its protein product is CASSLLPAFYNEQFF.

V usage is TRBV2 and J usage is TRBJ1-4, with 7 bases aligning to TRBD1. V shed 4 bases and J 2 bases; nucleotides not matched to a gene: 4. Germline V lookup: CDR1 SNHLY, CDR2 FYNNEI. The CDR3 is 15 residues long. CDR3 region: CASSVGTDTNEKLFF. CDR3 DNA sequence: TGTGCCAGCAGTGTTGGGACAGACACTAATGAAAAACTGTTTTTT.

This chain uses TRBV2 with TRBJ2-3, with TRBD2 matching 9 bases. This CDR3 is 19 amino acids long. V gave up 4 bases and J gave up 2 bases; unmatched junction bases: 16. The germline gives CDR1 SNHLY, CDR2 FYNNEI. The CDR3 here is CASSALVLRAGGDTDTQYF. In nucleotides, the CDR3 is TGTGCCAGCAGTGCCCTCGTACTTCGAGCGGGGGGCGACACAGATACGCAGTATTTT.

This chain joins TRBV19 and TRBJ2-1; TRBD1 is a possible D gene (5 bases). Per germline, CDR1 LNHDA and CDR2 SQIVND (reference sequence). This CDR3 comprises 13 residues. V was clipped by 3 bases and J by 8 bases, with 11 bases between them. CDR3 bases: TGTGCCAGTAGTATTCCAGGGATTGATGAGCAGTTCTTC. Amino acids: CASSIPGIDEQFF.

In the case of this clone: This sample also contains other DNA sequences that code for the same CDR3. CDR3: CASSWGTDTQYF. In DNA form, the CDR3 reads TGTGCCAGCAGTTGGGGCACAGATACGCAGTATTTT. The J gene is TRBJ2-3, the V gene TRBV7-9; D gene uncertain. V shed 6 bases and J shed 1 base, with 5 bases lying between them. Germline lookup yields CDR1 SEHNR and CDR2 FQNEAQ (reference sequence). The CDR3 extends over 12 amino acids. The variable domain in full, completed from reference TRBV7-9 and TRBJ2-3, reads DTGVSQNPRHKITKRGQNVTFRCDPISEHNRLYWYRQTLGQGPEFLTYFQNEAQLEKSRLLSDRFSAERPKGSFSTLEIQRTEQGDSAMYLCASSWGTDTQYFGPGTRLTVL.

V and J are TRBV10-3 and TRBJ2-7; D ambiguous. The CDR3 is made up of 11 amino acids. Germline assignment: CDR1 ENHRY and CDR2 SYGVKD. Trimming removed 6 bases at V and 9 bases at J, with 12 bases between. The CDR3 reads CAISSARTQYF. The CDR3 DNA follows: TGTGCCATCAGCTCGGCACGTACGCAGTACTTC.

The V and J genes are TRBV9 and TRBJ2-7; unclear D gene. Germline V gives CDR1 SGDLS, CDR2 YYNGEE. Trimming took 3 bases from V and 3 from J, leaving 10 bases between them. This CDR3 is built from 13 residues. The CDR3 nucleotides read TGTGCCAGCAGCGCTGGCAGTTTCTACGAGCAGTACTTC. This translates into CASSAGSFYEQYF.

The chain combines TRBV7-9 with TRBJ2-5; D gene unclear. Between the trimmed V and J ends, which lost 0 bases and 3 bases, there was a span of 8 bases. The CDR3 spans 14 residues. CDR1 and CDR2 from the germline V gene are SEHNR and FQNEAQ (reference sequence). The CDR3 DNA is TGTGCCAGCAGCTTAGCGTCCCTTGAAGAGACCCAGTACTTC. It specifies CASSLASLEETQYF. The variable domain in full, with the rest retrieved from reference TRBV7-9 and TRBJ2-5, is DTGVSQNPRHKITKRGQNVTFRCDPISEHNRLYWYRQTLGQGPEFLTYFQNEAQLEKSRLLSDRFSAERPKGSFSTLEIQRTEQGDSAMYLCASSLASLEETQYFGPGTRLLVL.

The chain links TRBV30 to TRBJ1-3; D call uncertain. CDR3 length equals 17 residues. V lost 3 bases and J 4 bases, leaving 22 bases between the germline ends. Germline CDR1 is GTSNPN and CDR2 is SVGIG (reference sequence). CDR3 nucleotide sequence: TGTGCCTGGAGGAGCATTCTTATAGGGTCTACGGGAAACACCATATATTTT. Its protein is CAWRSILIGSTGNTIYF.

This chain connects TRBV9 to TRBJ2-5; D may correspond to TRBD1 or TRBD2 (5 bases each). The V end was cut by 4 bases, the J end by 2 bases, with 12 bases between. The germline V gene has CDR1 SGDLS and CDR2 YYNGEE. The CDR3 totals 14 residues. CDR3 nucleotides: TGTGCCAGCAGCCGGGACGGAGCACAAGAGACCCAGTACTTC. This gives the protein CASSRDGAQETQYF.

The chain is built from TRBV29-1 and TRBJ2-1; possibly TRBD1 or TRBD2 for D (5 bases each). Trimming shortened V by 8 bases and J by 3 bases, and 14 bases separated the two germline ends. The CDR3 has 13 residues. The V gene's germline CDR1 is SQVTM and CDR2 ANQGSEA. The chain's CDR3 is CSSRESGYNEQFF. CDR3 nucleotide sequence: TGCAGCTCCAGGGAGTCGGGCTACAATGAGCAGTTCTTC.

V is TRBV7-9 and J is TRBJ2-1; the match to TRBD2 covers 12 bases. J lost 4 bases, V lost 3 bases, and 7 bases had no gene match. The germline gives CDR1 SEHNR, CDR2 FQNEAQ (reference sequence). The CDR3 covers 17 residues. The CDR3 DNA is TGTGCCAGCAGCTTCCCGACTAGCGGGGGAGTATACAATGAGCAGTTCTTC. As protein: CASSFPTSGGVYNEQFF.

The J gene is TRBJ1-5, the V gene TRBV27; no definite D call. Deletions cut 2 bases from V and 5 bases from J, with 13 bases between. This CDR3 has 15 residues. CDR1 is MNHEY, CDR2 SMNVEV, per germline (reference sequence). The CDR3 bases are TGTGCCAGCAGTTTAATTGGTCCTATGGATCAGCCCCAGCATTTT. It encodes CASSLIGPMDQPQHF.

The chain recombines TRBV5-4 with TRBJ2-7; D uncertain. The CDR3 has 14 amino acids. V was pared by 2 bases and J by 5 bases, with 14 bases between. Germline CDR1 reads SGHNT; CDR2 reads YYREEE (reference sequence). CDR3 sequence: CASSFSGILNEQYF. In DNA form, the CDR3 reads TGTGCCAGCAGCTTCTCAGGAATCCTCAACGAGCAGTACTTC. The full variable domain, rest sourced from reference TRBV5-4 and TRBJ2-7, is ETGVTQSPTHLIKTRGQQVTLRCSSQSGHNTVSWYQQALGQGPQFIFQYYREEENGRGNFPPRFSGLQFPNYSSELNVNALELDDSALYLCASSFSGILNEQYFGPGTRLTVT.

The gene calls are TRBV5-1 and TRBJ2-5; D remains unclear. The germline gives CDR1 SGHRS, CDR2 YFSETQ. There are 13 residues in the CDR3. V was clipped by 0 bases and J by 5 bases, with 8 bases between them. CDR3 in amino acids: CASSLADFETQYF. CDR3 nucleotide sequence: TGCGCCAGCAGCTTGGCGGATTTTGAGACCCAGTACTTC. Using reference TRBV5-1 and TRBJ2-5 for the parts outside the CDR3, the full variable domain is KAGVTQTPRYLIKTRGQQVTLSCSPISGHRSVSWYQQTPGQGLQFLFEYFSETQRNKGNFPGRFSGRQFSNSRSEMNVSTLELGDSALYLCASSLADFETQYFGPGTRLLVL.

The chain couples TRBV7-9 to TRBJ2-2; 9 bases fit TRBD1. The CDR3 is made up of 14 amino acids. After removal of 6 bases from V and 6 bases from J, the junction contained 5 bases not matched to a gene. Looked up from germline, CDR1 is SEHNR and CDR2 is FQNEAQ (reference sequence). CDR3 sequence reads: CASSWDREPGELFF. The CDR3 DNA is TGTGCCAGCAGTTGGGACAGGGAGCCCGGGGAGCTGTTTTTT.

This chain joins TRBV7-9 and TRBJ2-6; no firm D call. The CDR3 spans 15 residues. With 1 base removed from V and 3 bases from J, the gap between germline ends came to 7 bases. Germline V gives CDR1 SEHNR, CDR2 FQNEAQ (reference sequence). The CDR3 nucleotides read TGTGCCAGCAGCTTAGTAGGGCGTGGGGCCAACGTCCTGACTTTC. This sequence encodes CASSLVGRGANVLTF.

Regarding this clone: This same CDR3 is encoded by further DNA sequences in the sample. This chain connects TRBV4-1 to TRBJ1-3; D gene unclear. This CDR3 has 12 residues. CDR1 MGHRA and CDR2 YSYEKL come from the germline V gene. The V gene lost 4 bases and the J gene lost 4 bases, with 5 bases spanning the gap. The chain's CDR3 is CASSPSGNTIYF. The CDR3 DNA is TGCGCCAGCAGCCCTAGCGGAAACACCATATATTTT.

The V call is TRBV4-2, the J call TRBJ2-1; 12 bases are shared with TRBD2. The CDR3 runs 17 residues. Germline lookup yields CDR1 LGHNA and CDR2 YNFKEQ. V shed 4 bases and J 2 bases; nucleotides not matched to a gene: 6. This CDR3 reads CASSRVTSGGTYNEQFF. In DNA form, the CDR3 reads TGTGCCAGCAGCCGAGTAACTAGCGGGGGGACCTACAATGAGCAGTTCTTC.

The gene calls are TRBV6-6 and TRBJ2-1; D is possibly TRBD2 (6 bases). Germline CDR1 MNHNY, CDR2 SVGAGI (reference sequence). The V end lost 6 bases, the J end lost 4 bases, and 16 bases lay between the germline ends. This CDR3 is built from 15 residues. CDR3 in DNA: TGTGCCAGCAGCCTTGACAGCGGGCGGTACAATGAGCAGTTCTTC. The encoded protein is CASSLDSGRYNEQFF.

The V gene is TRBV5-1, the J gene TRBJ2-1, with no clear D. With 1 base removed from V and 8 bases from J, the gap between germline ends came to 10 bases. CDR1 and CDR2 (germline): SGHRS, YFSETQ. This CDR3 spans 13 amino acids. The CDR3 here is CASSLQQNYEQFF. The DNA for the CDR3 is TGCGCCAGCAGCTTGCAACAGAACTATGAGCAGTTCTTC.

The rearrangement uses TRBV29-1 and TRBJ2-1; maybe TRBD2 (5 bases). V was clipped by 3 bases and J by 0 bases, with 9 bases between them. In germline, CDR1 is SQVTM, CDR2 ANQGSEA. The CDR3 is 14 residues long. CDR3 protein: CSVEGRGSYNEQFF. The CDR3 coding sequence is TGCAGCGTTGAGGGCCGGGGCTCCTACAATGAGCAGTTCTTC.

The chain couples TRBV29-1 to TRBJ2-1, with no clear D. Germline values: CDR1 SQVTM, CDR2 ANQGSEA. V was cut by 5 bases and J by 7 bases, with 6 bases left in between. The CDR3 contains 10 residues. The CDR3 DNA reads TGCAGCGTTAGGTTGAATGAGCAGTTCTTC. Its translation: CSVRLNEQFF.

The rearrangement links TRBV7-3 to TRBJ2-2; D is ambiguous. This CDR3 spans 15 amino acids. V lost 3 bases, J lost 0 bases, and 8 bases lay in between. The germline gives CDR1 SGHTA, CDR2 FQGTGA. The CDR3 DNA reads as TGTGCCAGCAGCTTTGGCGCGTCGAACACCGGGGAGCTGTTTTTT. Protein product: CASSFGASNTGELFF.

With respect to this clone: Other DNA sequences within the sample encode an identical CDR3. The genes are TRBV5-4 and TRBJ2-7; D unresolved. From germline, CDR1 is SGHNT and CDR2 YYREEE (reference sequence). Trimming stripped 1 base from V and 5 bases from J, with 7 bases between. The CDR3 length is 12 residues. The CDR3 DNA reads TGTGCCAGCAGCTTGATGGGAAACGAGCAGTACTTC. Translation: CASSLMGNEQYF.

The gene calls are TRBV28 and TRBJ2-7; TRBD1 agrees at 9 bases. Unmatched junction bases numbered 5, after V lost 4 bases and J lost 1 base. The CDR3 consists of 15 residues. Germline CDR1 is MDHEN and CDR2 is SYDVKM. CDR3 nucleotides: TGTGCCAGCAGTTACGCCGGGACAGGGTCCTACGAGCAGTACTTC. Translating gives CASSYAGTGSYEQYF.

The chain combines TRBV6-1 with TRBJ2-3, with a weak D call TRBD1 (5 bases). The CDR3 is made up of 14 amino acids. V lost 6 bases and J lost 0, with 10 bases in between. Germline CDR1 reads MNHNS; CDR2 reads SASEGT. CDR3 loop: CASRMTESTDTQYF. The CDR3 coding sequence is TGTGCCAGCAGAATGACAGAAAGCACAGATACGCAGTATTTT.

The V and J genes are TRBV6-6 and TRBJ1-4; TRBD1 matches 9 bases. The germline V gene encodes CDR1 MNHNY and CDR2 SVGAGI (reference sequence). V shed 8 bases and J 6 bases; nucleotides not matched to a gene: 13. This CDR3 spans 16 amino acids. The chain's CDR3 is CASLQFGGTGHEKLFF. CDR3 DNA sequence: TGTGCCAGCCTTCAATTCGGGGGGACAGGGCATGAAAAACTGTTTTTT.

V and J are TRBV9 and TRBJ2-1; 11 bases map to TRBD1. V was pared by 5 bases and J by 8 bases, with 3 bases of the junction left unmatched. Germline CDR1 and CDR2: SGDLS and YYNGEE. The CDR3 is 13 amino acids. DNA of the CDR3: TGTGCCAGCAGAGGACAGGGGGCCGATGAGCAGTTCTTC. This codes for CASRGQGADEQFF.